This TCR beta chain was recovered during a study of CD8 T cells in ankylosing spondylitis. TCRdb independently ran MiXCR on the 5' RACE reads; one entry per CDR3 protein. The repertoire holds fewer than 650,000 distinct CDR3 sequences, with about 13% as singletons. This clonotype appeared a few times. Its antigen is not known. General study points: Seemingly distinctive of ankylosing spondylitis blood was a TCR beta motif formed by eight highly homologous variants.

Trimming took off 1 base at V and 3 bases at J, with 6 bases between the two ends. This CDR3 comprises 12 residues. Germline V CDR1 and CDR2: DFQATT, SNEGSKA (reference sequence). The gene calls are TRBV20-1 and TRBJ1-1; no firm D call. The receptor's source is a male donor with ankylosing spondylitis. The sample consisted of blood, either unsorted or a sorted T cell fraction (not recorded which). The CDR3 coding sequence is TGCAGTGCTAGAGCTGGGGACACTGAAGCTTTCTTT. Its translation: CSARAGDTEAFF.